Listed below are T cell receptor beta chains from one sample, sequenced in a study of T cells in Graves' hyperthyroidism and ophthalmopathy. Each CDR3 protein is one row after TCRdb ran MiXCR on the multiplex PCR reads. Of 750,000 to 900,000 distinct CDR3 sequences listed, roughly 40% are singletons. The sequencing input was blood. These receptors were collected from a man in his late teens or twenties with Graves' hyperthyroidism. Both conserved end residues are part of each CDR3. Fields, in order: V gene, J gene, D gene, clone size, CDR3 protein, CDR3 DNA. A D gene is named only where the DNA matches it firmly. Rows give clone size only sometimes, using once, few, many, or a class for an expanded clone.

>TRBV7-9|TRBJ2-7|NA|many
CASYELAPYEQYF
TGTGCCAGCTACGAACTAGCTCCCTACGAGCAGTACTTC
>TRBV20-1|TRBJ2-7|NA|few
CSAKPTGRRQYF
TGCAGTGCTAAACCGACAGGGAGGCGGCAGTACTTC
>TRBV7-2|TRBJ2-7|NA|many
CASRLNYEQYF
TGTGCCAGCAGATTGAACTACGAGCAGTACTTC
>TRBV25-1|TRBJ1-5|NA|many
CASSGLGGNQPQHF
TGTGCCAGCAGTGGACTCGGGGGCAATCAGCCCCAGCATTTT
>TRBV10-3|TRBJ2-7|TRBD1|few
CATGTGEGYEQYF
TGTGCCACCGGGACAGGGGAGGGTTACGAGCAGTACTTC
>TRBV20-1|TRBJ2-6|NA|few
CSARDRRSSGANVLTF
TGCAGTGCTAGAGATCGCCGCTCCTCTGGGGCCAACGTCCTGACTTTC
>TRBV10-3|TRBJ1-4|NA|many
CAISDGGSEKLFF
TGTGCCATCAGTGATGGGGGGTCTGAAAAACTGTTTTTT
>TRBV6-5|TRBJ1-5|TRBD1|NA
CASSPGGDYQPQHF
TGTGCCAGCAGTCCAGGGGGGGATTATCAGCCCCAGCATTTT
>TRBV20-1|TRBJ2-6|NA|NA
CSASGTALRANVLTF
TGCAGTGCTTCCGGGACGGCCCTGAGGGCCAACGTCCTGACTTTC
>TRBV12-3/TRBV12-4|TRBJ1-5|NA|NA
CASGPGQPQHF
TGTGCCAGCGGCCCGGGGCAGCCCCAGCATTTT
>TRBV20-1|TRBJ2-7|NA|few
CSARERRELQYF
TGCAGTGCTCGAGAGCGGAGAGAGCTGCAGTACTTC
>TRBV7-9|TRBJ2-7|NA|NA
CASSQDGLDSYTYEQYF
TGCGCCAGCAGCCAAGATGGGTTAGACAGTTATACCTACGAGCAGTACTTC
>TRBV10-3|TRBJ2-7|NA|NA
CAIRGLSKDREGYEQYF
TGTGCCATCAGGGGGCTCTCCAAGGACAGGGAGGGTTACGAGCAGTACTTC